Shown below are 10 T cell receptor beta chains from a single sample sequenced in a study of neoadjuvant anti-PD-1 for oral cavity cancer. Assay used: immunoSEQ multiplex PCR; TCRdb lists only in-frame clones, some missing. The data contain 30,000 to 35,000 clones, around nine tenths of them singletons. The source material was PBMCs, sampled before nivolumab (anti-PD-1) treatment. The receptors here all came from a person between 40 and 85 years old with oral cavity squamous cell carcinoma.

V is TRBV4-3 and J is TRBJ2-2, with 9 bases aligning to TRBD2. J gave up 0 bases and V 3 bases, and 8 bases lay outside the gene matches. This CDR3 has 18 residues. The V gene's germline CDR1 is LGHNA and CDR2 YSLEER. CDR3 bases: TGCGCCAGCAGCCATCCCAAAGCGGGGGGCGCGAACACCGGGGAGCTGTTTTTT. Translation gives CASSHPKAGGANTGELFF.

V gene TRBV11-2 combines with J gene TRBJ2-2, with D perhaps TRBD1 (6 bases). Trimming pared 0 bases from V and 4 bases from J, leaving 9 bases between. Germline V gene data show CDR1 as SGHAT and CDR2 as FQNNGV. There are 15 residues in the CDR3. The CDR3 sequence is CASSLEGAGTGELFF. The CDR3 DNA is TGTGCCAGCAGCTTAGAGGGGGCCGGCACCGGGGAGCTGTTTTTT.

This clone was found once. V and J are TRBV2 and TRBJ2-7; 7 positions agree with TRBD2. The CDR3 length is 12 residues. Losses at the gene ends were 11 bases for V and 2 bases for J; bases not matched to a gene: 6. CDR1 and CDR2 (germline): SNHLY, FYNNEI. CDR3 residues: CACGEGPYEQYF. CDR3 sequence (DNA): TGTGCCTGCGGGGAGGGGCCCTACGAGCAGTACTTC. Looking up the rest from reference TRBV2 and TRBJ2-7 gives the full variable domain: EPEVTQTPSHQVTQMGQEVILRCVPISNHLYFYWYRQILGQKVEFLVSFYNNEISEKSEIFDDQFSVERPDGSNFTLKIRSTKLEDSAMYFCACGEGPYEQYFGPGTRLTVT.

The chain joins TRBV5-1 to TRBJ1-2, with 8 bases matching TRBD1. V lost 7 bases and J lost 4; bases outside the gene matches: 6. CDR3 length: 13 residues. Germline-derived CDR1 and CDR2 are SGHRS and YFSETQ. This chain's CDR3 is CASGGQESYGYTF. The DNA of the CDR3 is TGCGCCAGCGGGGGACAGGAATCCTATGGCTACACCTTC. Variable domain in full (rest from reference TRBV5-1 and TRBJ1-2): KAGVTQTPRYLIKTRGQQVTLSCSPISGHRSVSWYQQTPGQGLQFLFEYFSETQRNKGNFPGRFSGRQFSNSRSEMNVSTLELGDSALYLCASGGQESYGYTFGSGTRLTVV.

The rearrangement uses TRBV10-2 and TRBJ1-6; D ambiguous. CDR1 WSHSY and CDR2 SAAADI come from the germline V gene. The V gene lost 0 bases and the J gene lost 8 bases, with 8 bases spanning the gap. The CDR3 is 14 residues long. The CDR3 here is CASSESGRDSPLHF. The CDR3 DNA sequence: TGCGCCAGCAGTGAGTCAGGGAGGGATTCACCCCTCCACTTT.

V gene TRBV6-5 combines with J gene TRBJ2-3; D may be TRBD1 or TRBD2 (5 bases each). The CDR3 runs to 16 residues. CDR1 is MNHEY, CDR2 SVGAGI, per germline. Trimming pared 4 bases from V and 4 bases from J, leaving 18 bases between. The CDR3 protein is CASSSPGRATPDTQYF. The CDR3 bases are TGTGCCAGCAGTTCCCCGGGACGGGCGACCCCAGATACGCAGTATTTT.

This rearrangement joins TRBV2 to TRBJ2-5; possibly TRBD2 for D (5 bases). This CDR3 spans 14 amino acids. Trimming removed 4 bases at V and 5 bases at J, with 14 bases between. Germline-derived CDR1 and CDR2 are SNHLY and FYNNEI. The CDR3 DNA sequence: TGTGCCAGCAGTGCCGGGGTGCTTGTGGAGACCCAGTACTTC. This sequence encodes CASSAGVLVETQYF.

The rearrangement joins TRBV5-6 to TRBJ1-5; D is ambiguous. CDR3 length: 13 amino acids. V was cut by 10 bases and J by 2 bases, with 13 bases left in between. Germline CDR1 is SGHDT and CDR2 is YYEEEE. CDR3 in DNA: TGTGCCCGCCCAGTTCGGGGCAATCAGCCCCAGCATTTT. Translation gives CARPVRGNQPQHF.

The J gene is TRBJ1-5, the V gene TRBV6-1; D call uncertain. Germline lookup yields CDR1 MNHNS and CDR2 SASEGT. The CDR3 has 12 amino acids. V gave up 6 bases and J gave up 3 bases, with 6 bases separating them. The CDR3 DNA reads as TGTGCCAGCAGCGGCGCCAATCAGCCCCAGCATTTT. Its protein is CASSGANQPQHF.

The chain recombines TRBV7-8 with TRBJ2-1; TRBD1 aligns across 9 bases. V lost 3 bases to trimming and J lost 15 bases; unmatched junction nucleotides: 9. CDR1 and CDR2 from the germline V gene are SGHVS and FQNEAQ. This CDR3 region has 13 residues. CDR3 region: CASSLGGDRVLFF. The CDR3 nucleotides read TGTGCCAGCAGCTTGGGGGGGGACAGGGTTCTGTTCTTC.